This T cell receptor beta chain was captured in a study of T cells in Graves' hyperthyroidism and ophthalmopathy (dated by TCRdb to about 2019). As for the study more broadly: Peripheral blood was sampled at the time of initial diagnosis, prior to any treatment. After sampling, hyperthyroidism patients received methimazole starting at 30 mg daily, and ophthalmopathy patients received high-dose intravenous methylprednisolone. The roughly 100 discovery patients were divided at random into training and test sets in a 7:3 ratio. Prospective prediction of ophthalmopathy was tested in an independent validation cohort of about 19 hyperthyroidism patients and around 16 patients who later progressed to ophthalmopathy. A discovery cohort of around 100 patients, approximately 45 with Graves' ophthalmopathy and roughly 59 with stable Graves' hyperthyroidism, was used to find distinguishing TCR V-J signatures. In addition, the study compared T-cell repertoires in thyroid tissue and in blood from a handful of Graves' hyperthyroidism patients. The paper reports TCR Vbeta CDR3 sequencing of approximately 140 peripheral blood samples: fewer than 50 ophthalmopathy, fewer than 85 hyperthyroidism and approximately 17 progressor patients. On the study overall, not on this receptor specifically: Ophthalmopathy was separated from stable hyperthyroidism by a 13 V-J signature model, with about 86% sensitivity and approximately 81% specificity obtained in cross-validation and 80%/75% obtained in testing. Blood samples also contained most of the expanded thyroid clonotypes (frequency above 0.001), which suggests that blood repertoires may reflect thyroid immune responses. No statistical method was used to set the sample size in advance, and investigators knew the group allocation. During validation, the model predicted progression to ophthalmopathy a median of around 7 months ahead of onset, with around 71% sensitivity and around 72% specificity.

The hyperthyroidism patients were between 18 and 65 years old and newly diagnosed, with a disease duration of less than 2 months. Patients with uncontrolled infections, other autoimmune diseases, pregnancy or lactation were excluded. Diagnoses were established on the basis of clinical symptoms, serum thyroxine and TRAb, thyroid ultrasound, and orbital computed tomography. Blood from progressor patients was collected at the time of first diagnosis with hyperthyroidism, before any ophthalmopathy symptoms had appeared. PBMCs were separated from 8 to 10 ml of fresh peripheral blood using Ficoll-Paque density gradient centrifugation. Progressor patients were initially diagnosed with Graves' hyperthyroidism and developed ophthalmopathy during follow-up. Trizol reagent was used to extract total RNA, and RNA quality was then checked on an Agilent 2100 Bioanalyzer. This clonotype was observed a handful of times. Its antigen is currently not known. No base qualities exist here, and no much larger clone lies one base off it.

CDR1 is given as SGDLS and CDR2 as YYNGEE, both from the germline V gene. The CDR3, cysteine through phenylalanine, is 15 amino acids long. Left in the record is the CDR3 DNA by itself, 45 bases read in frame from the first base. V sheds 0 bases and J sheds 7 bases, leaving 13 bases between their ends. Amplification of TCR beta CDR3 regions was carried out from RNA transcripts. A first-round RT-PCR of the TCR CDR3 used the HTBI primer set with the Qiagen OneStep RT-PCR kit. Libraries were constructed in a second round of multiplex PCR, after which size selection and purification were carried out. Libraries were sequenced paired-end with 100 bp reads on an Illumina HiSeq2000. The authors' pipeline ran thus. Raw data were processed with SOAPnuke, discarding reads with adapters, uncalled bases, mean Phred below 15, or no exact constant-primer or identifier match. COPE v1.2.5 was used to merge high-quality paired reads, and clonotypes were defined as unique nucleotide sequences. MiTCR v1.1 was used to align the clonotypes against IMGT TRBV, TRBD and TRBJ reference segments. Only V-J combinations with frequency above 0.0001, covering about 99% of repertoires, were analysed. The TCS score was defined as F50 (clonal expansion) divided by E x V (chaos), with BLOSUM62-based TCRdist calculated between CDR3 peptides within each V-J. Welch's t-statistics and random forest reduced roughly 500 V-J features to 13, which were used in a naive Bayes classifier (R e1071). TCRdb reprocessed the public reads (quality trimming at Q25 with fastp, clone calling with MiXCR) and kept in-frame beta chains. One record per CDR3 amino acid sequence lists the most common genes and DNA. Here the V and J calls rest on TCRdb's processing, not on the authors' analysis. The sample data list 250,000 to 300,000 distinct CDR3 sequences, and approximately 14% of these were observed just once. The biggest ten clones account for about 30% of the sample.

The source material was blood. The receptor's source is a woman aged 45 to 65 with Graves' hyperthyroidism that later progressed to Graves' ophthalmopathy. The rearranged segments are TRBV9 and TRBJ2-2; TRBD2 is possibly the D segment (5 matching bases). The CDR3 protein: CASSVENARGGELFF. The nucleotide sequence is given as TGTGCCAGCAGCGTAGAAAACGCACGGGGCGGGGAGCTGTTTTTT.